These T cell receptor beta chains were read from a single sample in a study of T cell repertoires in cytomegalovirus infection. For these receptors, no antigen is known. TCRdb ran MiXCR on the reads and lists one entry per CDR3 protein. Altogether 900,000 to 950,000 distinct CDR3 sequences are present, less than 40% being singletons, with the ten largest covering about an eighth. The sample in question was cultured CD8+ T cells from PBMCs, obtained from culture after CMV antigen stimulation. The receptors here all came from a human donor in good health (CMV status not recorded). Some clones in this sample may be carry-over from other donors' samples. CDR3s include the opening cysteine and the closing phenylalanine or tryptophan. A D gene is named only where the DNA matches it firmly. Size is omitted from some rows. Given values are once, few, many or a class for expanded clones.

clone size: few
J gene: TRBJ2-5
V gene: TRBV7-9
D gene: TRBD2
CDR3 protein: CASSLSASGQETQYF
CDR3 DNA: TGTGCCAGCAGCTTATCGGCTAGCGGCCAAGAGACCCAGTACTTC

clone size: .
J gene: TRBJ2-3
V gene: TRBV27
D gene: .
CDR3 protein: CASSFLPWGTDTQYF
CDR3 DNA: TGTGCCAGCAGTTTCCTCCCCTGGGGCACAGATACGCAGTATTTT

clone size: .
J gene: TRBJ1-5
V gene: TRBV11-1
D gene: .
CDR3 protein: CASSEDSHQPQHF
CDR3 DNA: TGTGCCAGCTCTGAGGACAGTCATCAGCCCCAGCATTTT

clone size: .
J gene: TRBJ1-1
V gene: TRBV4-1
D gene: .
CDR3 protein: CASSPGALDRNTEAFF
CDR3 DNA: TGCGCCAGCAGCCCCGGGGCCTTAGACAGGAACACTGAAGCTTTCTTT

clone size: medium-sized
J gene: TRBJ2-3
V gene: TRBV6-4
D gene: TRBD2
CDR3 protein: CASSPETSGGTDTQYF
CDR3 DNA: TGTGCCAGCAGTCCAGAGACTAGCGGGGGCACAGATACGCAGTATTTT

clone size: .
J gene: TRBJ2-5
V gene: TRBV7-4
D gene: TRBD2
CDR3 protein: CASSSGLEKTQYF
CDR3 DNA: TGTGCCAGCAGCTCCGGACTAGAAAAGACCCAGTACTTC

clone size: few
J gene: TRBJ1-2
V gene: TRBV2
D gene: .
CDR3 protein: CAAPGAANYGYTF
CDR3 DNA: TGTGCCGCCCCCGGGGCGGCAAACTATGGCTACACCTTC

clone size: .
J gene: TRBJ2-3
V gene: TRBV19
D gene: .
CDR3 protein: CASSMIGRELRDTQYF
CDR3 DNA: TGTGCCAGTAGTATGATCGGCAGGGAACTAAGAGATACGCAGTATTTT

clone size: .
J gene: TRBJ2-3
V gene: TRBV24-1
D gene: TRBD1
CDR3 protein: CATSDPPGQGVTDTQYF
CDR3 DNA: TGTGCCACCAGTGATCCTCCGGGACAGGGGGTGACAGATACGCAGTATTTT

clone size: .
J gene: TRBJ1-5
V gene: TRBV7-9
D gene: TRBD1
CDR3 protein: CASSSPGQGAQPQHF
CDR3 DNA: TGTGCCAGCAGCTCGCCCGGACAGGGAGCCCAGCCCCAGCATTTT

clone size: few
J gene: TRBJ2-7
V gene: TRBV4-1
D gene: .
CDR3 protein: CASSHRDADYEQYF
CDR3 DNA: TGCGCCAGCAGCCACAGGGACGCAGACTACGAGCAGTACTTC